This is a list of T cell receptor beta chains from one sample in a study of tumor-infiltrating lymphocytes in primary liver carcinoma. TCRdb fed the multiplex PCR reads into MiXCR, producing one record per CDR3 protein. Found here are some 120,000 distinct CDR3 sequences, 60% to 80% of them singletons; the top ten hold roughly 7.9%. The sample taken for sequencing was liver tumor tissue from sampling region 3. These receptors came from a woman in her sixties or seventies with primary liver carcinoma and hepatitis B virus infection. The conserved cysteine and the conserved F or W are not part of the CDR3 here.

TRBJ1-5 | TRBV24-1 | ATSDLGRSLQH
TRBJ1-1 | TRBV6-5 | AISTGTGLTEAF
TRBJ2-5 | TRBV10-2 | ASSDDRYQETQY
TRBJ2-1 | TRBV11-2 | ASNLVGLTGLNEQF
TRBJ2-7 | TRBV2 | ASKQNTLPGSSYEQY
TRBJ2-1 | TRBV5-1 | ASSSQSWGEQF
TRBJ1-5 | TRBV12-3/TRBV12-4 | VSSQLPSVNQPQH
TRBJ2-5 | TRBV5-1 | ASSSETSGRETQY
TRBJ1-2 | TRBV6-1 | ASRMGRVGAYGYT
TRBJ2-3 | TRBV6-1 | AMSVSWDGRTQY
TRBJ2-5 | TRBV11-3 | AISLDETQY
TRBJ1-3 | TRBV29-1 | SVRMAGNTIY